This entry lists 25 T cell receptor beta chains sequenced from one sample in a study of blood T cell repertoires in COVID-19. Repertoires were generated with immunoSEQ multiplex PCR, while TCRdb's copy carries only in-frame clones and drops some. The sample has about 210,000 clones; 70% to 90% are singletons. What was sequenced was PBMCs or T cells enriched from blood (not recorded which). The receptors originated from a man between 25 and 39 years old with acute COVID-19.

This clone was observed many times. V is TRBV7-9 and J is TRBJ2-3; weak D call: TRBD2 (6 bases). V was trimmed by 1 base and J by 6 bases, leaving 11 bases between them. CDR1 and CDR2 from the germline V gene are SEHNR and FQNEAQ (reference sequence). This CDR3 region has 14 residues. This CDR3 reads CASSLGVAGDTQYF. The CDR3 nucleotides are TGTGCCAGCAGCTTAGGCGTGGCGGGGGATACGCAGTATTTT. The full variable domain, rest sourced from reference TRBV7-9 and TRBJ2-3, is DTGVSQNPRHKITKRGQNVTFRCDPISEHNRLYWYRQTLGQGPEFLTYFQNEAQLEKSRLLSDRFSAERPKGSFSTLEIQRTEQGDSAMYLCASSLGVAGDTQYFGPGTRLTVL.

The genes are TRBV6-5 and TRBJ1-1; D uncertain. V was trimmed by 4 bases and J by 1 base, leaving 13 bases between them. The germline CDR1 and CDR2 sequences are MNHEY and SVGAGI. The CDR3 is made up of 15 amino acids. Here the CDR3 reads CASSSLGEGNTEAFF. CDR3 DNA: TGTGCCAGCAGTTCACTCGGTGAGGGGAACACTGAAGCTTTCTTT.

The chain carries TRBV30 and TRBJ1-6, with unresolved D. V lost 1 base to trimming and J lost 7 bases, with 11 bases between them. There are 14 residues in the CDR3. The V gene's germline CDR1 is GTSNPN and CDR2 SVGIG (reference sequence). CDR3 sequence: CAWSDLGGNSPLHF. CDR3 DNA: TGTGCCTGGAGTGATCTGGGAGGGAATTCACCCCTCCACTTT.

The chain couples TRBV21-1 to TRBJ2-3; the D call of TRBD2 is as the table states it, not checked on the DNA. TRBV21-1 is designated a pseudogene. The CDR3 has 14 amino acids. The CDR3 nucleotides are TGTGCCAGCAGCTTCAAACGGGGGATAGATACGCAGTATTTT. Translated: CASSFKRGIDTQYF.

The V call is TRBV4-2, the J call TRBJ2-1, with 16 bases aligning to TRBD2. The CDR3 extends over 16 amino acids. The germline CDR1 and CDR2 sequences are LGHNA and YNFKEQ. V trimming: 0 bases; J trimming: 10 bases; junction bases outside the gene matches: 3. The CDR3 DNA reads TGTGCCAGCAGCCAAGATCCGGGACTAGCGGGGGGGGAGCAGTTCTTC. Translated, it gives CASSQDPGLAGGEQFF.

The V gene is TRBV5-4, the J gene TRBJ1-3, with 9 bases aligning to TRBD1. Germline values: CDR1 SGHNT, CDR2 YYREEE (reference sequence). Unmatched junction bases numbered 5, after V lost 1 base and J lost 3 bases. This CDR3 spans 16 amino acids. CDR3 bases: TGTGCCAGCAGCTTGAAGACAGGGGGGAGTGGAAACACCATATATTTT. Encoded protein: CASSLKTGGSGNTIYF.

This chain joins TRBV19 and TRBJ2-2; D not resolved. The CDR3 is made up of 15 amino acids. Per the germline V gene, CDR1 is LNHDA and CDR2 is SQIVND (reference sequence). Trimming pared 2 bases from V and 2 bases from J, leaving 9 bases between. CDR3 region: CASSIIPSNTGELFF. Here the CDR3 DNA reads TGTGCCAGTAGTATAATTCCGAGTAACACCGGGGAGCTGTTTTTT.

The chain employs TRBV4-1 and TRBJ2-7, with TRBD2 as a possible D gene (6 bases). This CDR3 is 17 amino acids long. From germline, CDR1 is MGHRA and CDR2 YSYEKL. The V and J ends lost 3 bases and 4 bases respectively, with 22 bases between them. CDR3: CASSQAPGTGPLYEQYF. The CDR3 nucleotides are TGCGCCAGCAGCCAGGCTCCGGGGACTGGGCCTTTGTACGAGCAGTACTTC.

This clone was seen only once. CDR3 loop: CASSQTGDRQPQHF. Here the CDR3 DNA reads TGTGCCAGCAGCCAAACAGGGGACAGACAGCCCCAGCATTTT. V and J are TRBV3-1 (or the pseudogene TRBV3-2) and TRBJ1-5, with 7 bases matching TRBD1. Germline CDR1 LGHDT, CDR2 YNNKEL (reference sequence). The trim removed 2 bases at V and 7 bases at J, leaving 5 bases unmatched. The CDR3 spans 14 residues.

The V and J genes are TRBV4-1 and TRBJ1-3; no definite D call. V shed 8 bases and J shed 0 bases, with 14 bases lying between them. This CDR3 has 15 amino acids. Germline lookup yields CDR1 MGHRA and CDR2 YSYEKL. CDR3 nucleotides: TGCGCCAGCTCGAGGCAGCTTCACTCTGGAAACACCATATATTTT. Translating it yields CASSRQLHSGNTIYF.

This clone has only a few counts. This chain uses TRBV7-6 with TRBJ2-2; TRBD1 matches 7 bases. Per the germline V gene, CDR1 is SGHVS and CDR2 is FNYEAQ. With 6 bases clipped from V and 2 bases from J, the junction kept 6 bases outside the gene matches. This CDR3 is 15 amino acids long. In nucleotides, the CDR3 is TGTGCCAGCAGGACAAGACAGGGAAACACCGGGGAGCTGTTTTTT. Its protein is CASRTRQGNTGELFF.

The rearrangement links TRBV6-5 to TRBJ2-7; no firm D call. Germline loops: CDR1 MNHEY, CDR2 SVGAGI. The CDR3 totals 14 residues. Trimming removed 2 bases at V and 2 bases at J, with 10 bases between. The CDR3 reads CASSYGQVAYEQYF. CDR3 nucleotides: TGTGCCAGCAGTTACGGGCAGGTCGCCTACGAGCAGTACTTC.

The rearrangement uses TRBV5-1 and TRBJ2-1, with D possibly being TRBD1 (6 bases). The V end was cut by 4 bases, the J end by 0 bases, with 14 bases between. The CDR3 covers 16 residues. The germline CDR1 and CDR2 sequences are SGHRS and YFSETQ. In DNA, the CDR3 is TGCGCCAGCAGCCCGGGACAAACAAGCTCCTACAATGAGCAGTTCTTC. This codes for CASSPGQTSSYNEQFF.

The chain combines TRBV6-5 with TRBJ1-6; TRBD1 matches at 7 bases. Trimming took 4 bases from V and 5 from J; bases not matched to a gene: 5. Germline CDR1 reads MNHEY; CDR2 reads SVGAGI. This CDR3 contains 15 residues. The CDR3, as DNA: TGTGCCAGCAGTTCAGACAGGGTCGATAATTCACCCCTCCACTTT. Translated, it gives CASSSDRVDNSPLHF.

The V call is TRBV6-5, the J call TRBJ1-5; D perhaps matches TRBD1 (5 bases). The CDR3 contains 15 residues. The ends were cut back, 4 bases at V and 0 bases at J, with 10 bases in the middle. Germline V gene data show CDR1 as MNHEY and CDR2 as SVGAGI. Written as DNA, the CDR3 is TGTGCCAGCAGTTCCGACAGAAATAGCAATCAGCCCCAGCATTTT. This encodes CASSSDRNSNQPQHF.

This clone was seen a handful of times. CDR3 sequence (DNA): TGCGCCAGCAGCCAAGATACAGGAAACACTGAAGCTTTCTTT. Residues: CASSQDTGNTEAFF. V gene TRBV4-1 combines with J gene TRBJ1-1; D might be TRBD1 (5 bases). Germline V gene lookup returns CDR1 MGHRA and CDR2 YSYEKL. The CDR3 covers 14 residues. The ends were cut back, 0 bases at V and 2 bases at J, with 7 bases in the middle.

The gene calls are TRBV5-1 and TRBJ2-2, with 9 nucleotides matching TRBD1. There are 15 residues in the CDR3. CDR1 SGHRS and CDR2 YFSETQ come from the germline V gene. The junction had 7 bases not matched to a gene; V was cut back by 5 bases and J by 5 bases. DNA of the CDR3: TGCGCCAGCAGTTGGGGACAGGGTAGGACCGGGGAGCTGTTTTTT. It codes for CASSWGQGRTGELFF.

The genes are TRBV2 and TRBJ2-1, with 14 positions matching TRBD2. The CDR3 consists of 14 residues. V shed 4 bases and J 9 bases; nucleotides not matched to a gene: 2. The germline CDR1 and CDR2 sequences are SNHLY and FYNNEI. CDR3 DNA: TGTGCCAGCAGTGTCGGACTAGCGGGGGGTGAGCAGTTCTTC. Translation gives CASSVGLAGGEQFF.

The genes are TRBV5-4 and TRBJ1-2; weak D call: TRBD1 (5 bases). V shed 4 bases and J shed 4 bases, with 17 bases lying between them. The germline gives CDR1 SGHNT, CDR2 YYREEE (reference sequence). The length of the CDR3 is 15 residues. The CDR3 is CASSAPGRTIYGYTF. CDR3 coding DNA: TGTGCCAGCAGCGCCCCGGGACGGACTATCTATGGCTACACCTTC.

The gene calls are TRBV3-1 (or the pseudogene TRBV3-2) and TRBJ2-3; 10 bases are a match to TRBD2. CDR1 and CDR2 from the germline V gene are LGHDT and YNNKEL (reference sequence). This CDR3 comprises 15 residues. The trim removed 6 bases at V and 8 bases at J, leaving 11 bases unmatched. The CDR3 loop reads CASRFTGTSATTQYF. In DNA, the CDR3 is TGTGCCAGCAGGTTCACCGGGACTAGCGCAACTACGCAGTATTTT.

The rearrangement uses TRBV5-1 and TRBJ1-1; D is possibly TRBD1 (5 bases). The V gene lost 4 bases and the J gene lost 2 bases, with 12 bases spanning the gap. Germline-derived CDR1 and CDR2 are SGHRS and YFSETQ. CDR3 length: 14 amino acids. CDR3 residues: CASSDQGFNTEAFF. In nucleotides, the CDR3 is TGCGCCAGCAGCGACCAGGGTTTTAACACTGAAGCTTTCTTT.

CDR3 sequence: CASSLQQGMNTEAFF. Here the CDR3 DNA reads TGTGCCAGCAGCTTACAGCAGGGGATGAACACTGAAGCTTTCTTT. The V call is TRBV27, the J call TRBJ1-1; TRBD1 is a possible D gene (6 bases). Per the germline V gene, CDR1 is MNHEY and CDR2 is SMNVEV (reference sequence). CDR3 length: 15 amino acids. Trimming removed 6 bases at V and 0 bases at J, with 14 bases between.

The chain uses TRBV4-1 and TRBJ1-6; D not resolved. Per germline, CDR1 MGHRA and CDR2 YSYEKL. V gave up 0 bases and J gave up 8 bases, with 14 bases separating them. CDR3 length equals 16 residues. DNA for the CDR3: TGCGCCAGCAGCCAAGAACGAGGGCAGTCGTATTCACCCCTCCACTTT. Protein sequence: CASSQERGQSYSPLHF.

The V gene is TRBV6-6, the J gene TRBJ1-2; 9 bases are shared with TRBD1. With V trimmed by 5 bases and J by 5 bases, 15 bases remained unmatched. Germline lookup yields CDR1 MNHNY and CDR2 SVGAGI (reference sequence). CDR3 size: 17 residues. The CDR3: CASSPRLGGTGRYGYTF. For the CDR3, the DNA is TGTGCCAGCAGTCCCCGGTTGGGCGGGACAGGGAGGTATGGCTACACCTTC.

The rearrangement uses TRBV19 and TRBJ1-2; TRBD1 aligns across 10 bases. V was clipped by 7 bases and J by 6 bases; unmatched bases: 8. The CDR3 runs 14 residues. Germline V gene data show CDR1 as LNHDA and CDR2 as SQIVND (reference sequence). The CDR3 DNA is TGTGCCAGTAAGCGGACAGGGGGTGCGGATGGCTACACCTTC. This translates into CASKRTGGADGYTF.